This T cell receptor beta chain derives from a study of vaccination effects on CD4 cells after COVID-19. With regard to this clone: Its antigen is as yet unknown.

The CDR3 is 12 residues long. Trimming took 5 bases from V and 4 from J; bases not matched to a gene: 1. The repertoire was sequenced with immunoSEQ multiplex PCR; TCRdb's copy has only in-frame clones and lacks some. The sample records roughly 61,000 clones, about four fifths being singletons. ViraFEST expansion of antigen-specific CD4+ T cells with viral peptide pools preceded sequencing. Following culture for roughly 10 days, CD4+ T cells were isolated. This sequence originates from a human donor who received a COVID-19 vaccine. V usage is TRBV12-3 or TRBV12-4 and J usage is TRBJ1-2, with 7 bases matching TRBD1. The source material was CD4+ T cells from PBMCs cultured with HCoV-229E spike peptides, sampled before COVID-19 vaccination. CDR3 sequence reads: CASSTGAYGYTF. As DNA, the CDR3 is TGTGCCAGCAGTACAGGGGCCTATGGCTACACCTTC.